This T cell receptor beta chain is drawn from a study of T cells in Graves' hyperthyroidism and ophthalmopathy. The V end was cut by 2 bases, the J end by 4 bases, with 7 bases between. Germline CDR1 and CDR2: LGHDT and YNNKEL (reference sequence). The CDR3 is made up of 13 amino acids. On the basis of clinical symptoms, serum thyroxine and TRAb, thyroid ultrasound and orbital computed tomography, diagnoses were made. In this sample, this clonotype turned up many times. Regions amplified from RNA transcripts were the TCR beta CDR3 regions. TCR CDR3 underwent first-round RT-PCR with the HTBI primer set. TCRdb re-called the multiplex PCR reads through MiXCR, storing one row per CDR3 protein. The table includes approximately 640,000 distinct CDR3 sequences, about 17% detected once.

This TCR came from a woman younger than 45 with Graves' hyperthyroidism. V and J are TRBV3-1 and TRBJ2-3, with D unresolved. Sequencing was performed on blood. The CDR3 bases are TGTGCCAGCAGCCAAACGGGCCCAGATACGCAGTATTTT. Amino acids: CASSQTGPDTQYF.